These T cell receptor beta chains were read from a single sample in a study of blood T cell repertoires in COVID-19. The method was immunoSEQ multiplex PCR; TCRdb's version includes in-frame clones alone and lacks a portion of them. The table records about 190,000 clones, around four fifths of them present only once. The source material was peripheral blood. The receptors were sampled from a human donor in a cohort sampled during active COVID-19. CDR3s include the opening cysteine and the closing phenylalanine or tryptophan. A D gene is named only where the DNA matches it firmly. Clone size is shown for a subset of rows, as once, few, many or a class of expanded clone.

V gene	J gene	D gene	clone size	CDR3 protein	CDR3 DNA
TRBV11-2	TRBJ2-3	.	.	CASSLSGFKDTQYF	TGTGCCAGCAGCTTATCCGGGTTCAAGGATACGCAGTATTTT
TRBV7-9	TRBJ1-1	.	once	CASSLTMNTEAFF	TGTGCCAGCAGCTTAACAATGAACACTGAAGCTTTCTTT
TRBV10-2	TRBJ1-4	.	.	CASSESFPAATNEKLFF	TGCGCCAGCAGTGAGTCCTTCCCGGCGGCAACTAATGAAAAACTGTTTTTT
TRBV7-6	TRBJ2-5	.	.	CASSYSPRGPQETQYF	TGTGCCAGCAGCTACTCCCCCAGGGGTCCCCAAGAGACCCAGTACTTC
TRBV19	TRBJ1-6	.	.	CASSISTGSYNSPLHF	TGTGCCAGTAGTATATCCACAGGCTCCTATAATTCACCCCTCCACTTT
TRBV6-1	TRBJ2-4	TRBD2	.	CASSVLAGGPKNIQYF	TGTGCCAGCAGTGTCCTAGCGGGAGGGCCCAAAAACATTCAGTACTTC
TRBV2	TRBJ2-2	.	.	CASRRQVSGELFF	TGTGCCAGCAGAAGACAGGTTTCCGGGGAGCTGTTTTTT
TRBV19	TRBJ2-7	.	.	CASSLRGAYYEQYF	TGTGCCAGTAGTCTTAGAGGTGCGTACTACGAGCAGTACTTC
TRBV7-3	TRBJ2-2	TRBD1	few	CASSLTGTGLNTGELFF	TGTGCCAGCAGCTTGACCGGGACAGGGCTTAACACCGGGGAGCTGTTTTTT
TRBV2	TRBJ2-1	TRBD2	once	CASSEQRGFEQFF	TGTGCCAGCAGTGAACAGCGGGGGTTTGAGCAGTTCTTC
TRBV5-8	TRBJ1-1	TRBD1	.	CASSFNRDRALGAFF	TGTGCCAGCAGCTTTAATCGGGACAGGGCCTTGGGAGCTTTCTTT
TRBV7-9	TRBJ1-2	TRBD1	.	CASSFSGQGAEGYTF	TGTGCCAGCAGCTTCAGCGGACAGGGGGCGGAGGGCTACACCTTC
TRBV4-1	TRBJ2-2	.	once	CASSQVTSSSRTGELFF	TGCGCCAGCAGCCAGGTGACCTCTAGCAGCCGCACCGGGGAGCTGTTTTTT
TRBV5-1	TRBJ2-3	.	.	CASSLAQPTRELQYF	TGCGCCAGCAGCCTAGCTCAACCCACTAGAGAGTTGCAGTATTTT
TRBV18	TRBJ1-4	.	.	CASSPTGATNEKLFF	TGTGCCAGCTCACCAACGGGGGCAACTAATGAAAAACTGTTTTTT
TRBV19	TRBJ2-2	.	.	CASINKRAAANTGELFF	TGTGCCAGTATCAATAAGAGGGCGGCCGCGAACACCGGGGAGCTGTTTTTT
TRBV19	TRBJ1-1	.	.	CASSKGHGGTEAFF	TGTGCCAGTAGTAAGGGACATGGGGGCACTGAAGCTTTCTTT
TRBV10-2	TRBJ1-2	TRBD1	.	CASSDKGTGRGYYGYTF	TGCGCCAGCAGTGATAAGGGGACAGGTCGAGGTTACTATGGCTACACCTTC
TRBV5-1	TRBJ2-1	TRBD2	many	CASSLASGVYNEQFF	TGCGCCAGCAGCTTGGCGAGCGGGGTTTACAATGAGCAGTTCTTC
TRBV18	TRBJ1-1	.	.	CASSLHSRGSNTEAFF	TGTGCCAGCTCACTCCACTCCCGGGGGTCTAACACTGAAGCTTTCTTT
TRBV7-9	TRBJ1-1	.	.	CASSLDQGVSEAFF	TGTGCCAGCAGCTTAGATCAAGGGGTGTCTGAAGCTTTCTTT
TRBV5-1	TRBJ2-3	TRBD2	.	CASSLEASGYTDTQYF	TGCGCCAGCAGCTTGGAAGCTAGCGGCTACACAGATACGCAGTATTTT
TRBV6-5	TRBJ2-1	TRBD1	.	CASSRTGDEQFF	TGTGCCAGCAGCCGTACAGGGGATGAGCAGTTCTTC
TRBV12-3/TRBV12-4	TRBJ1-2	.	.	CASSQGNYGYTF	TGTGCCAGCAGTCAGGGGAACTATGGCTACACCTTC
TRBV6-5	TRBJ1-5	TRBD1	.	CASSYPRDRGYQPQHF	TGTGCCAGCAGTTACCCGCGGGACAGGGGGTATCAGCCCCAGCATTTT
TRBV28	TRBJ2-7	.	once	CASRGVGRGSKQYF	TGTGCCAGCAGGGGAGTAGGCAGGGGTTCAAAGCAGTACTTC
TRBV18	TRBJ2-7	TRBD2	once	CASSVSGRSREQYF	TGTGCCAGCTCAGTCAGCGGGAGATCTCGTGAGCAGTACTTC
TRBV19	TRBJ2-1	TRBD1	.	CASSGQGTFYNEQFF	TGTGCCAGTAGTGGACAGGGAACCTTTTACAATGAGCAGTTCTTC
TRBV19	TRBJ1-4	.	.	CARVLHHPRQTNEKLFF	TGTGCCAGAGTACTCCACCACCCCCGACAGACAAATGAAAAACTGTTTTTT
TRBV7-2	TRBJ1-4	TRBD1	.	CASRQTGVSEKLFF	TGTGCCAGCAGACAAACAGGGGTGTCGGAAAAACTGTTTTTT
TRBV28	TRBJ2-7	TRBD1	.	CASSFRTGGTEQYF	TGTGCCAGCAGTTTTAGGACAGGGGGTACCGAGCAGTACTTC
TRBV15	TRBJ2-1	TRBD2	.	CATQTGGPPHEQFF	TGTGCCACTCAGACGGGAGGGCCCCCCCATGAGCAGTTCTTC
TRBV18	TRBJ2-3	.	.	CASSPDLVALDTQYF	TGTGCCAGCTCACCCGACTTAGTAGCATTGGATACGCAGTATTTT
TRBV11-1	TRBJ1-6	TRBD1	.	CASSLRGQGVHF	TGTGCCAGCAGTCTGAGGGGACAGGGTGTCCACTTT
TRBV7-2	TRBJ2-7	.	.	CASSVPGPYEQYF	TGTGCCAGCAGCGTTCCGGGTCCCTACGAGCAGTACTTC
TRBV28	TRBJ2-7	TRBD2	.	CAIRGGREQYF	TGTGCCATCCGGGGAGGGAGGGAGCAGTACTTC
TRBV19	TRBJ2-3	TRBD2	.	CASSKRLAGGTDTQYF	TGTGCCAGTTCCAAGCGACTAGCGGGAGGGACAGATACGCAGTATTTT
TRBV11-2	TRBJ1-3	TRBD1	.	CASSLQGALGNTIYF	TGTGCCAGCAGCTTACAGGGGGCGCTTGGAAACACCATATATTTT
TRBV10-3	TRBJ2-3	TRBD1	.	CAISQGQSTDTQYF	TGTGCCATCAGCCAGGGACAGAGCACAGATACGCAGTATTTT
TRBV7-9	TRBJ1-1	.	.	CASSSEGRKGAFF	TGTGCCAGCAGCTCGGAGGGCCGCAAGGGGGCTTTCTTT
TRBV6-4	TRBJ1-1	.	.	CASRRESGVATEAFF	TGTGCCAGCAGGAGGGAATCAGGGGTTGCCACTGAAGCTTTCTTT
TRBV11-2	TRBJ2-1	TRBD2	.	CASSLKGLAGNEQFF	TGTGCCAGCAGCTTAAAGGGGCTAGCGGGCAATGAGCAGTTCTTC
TRBV5-4	TRBJ2-1	TRBD2	.	CASSLGSSGGYNEQFF	TGTGCCAGCAGCTTGGGGTCAAGCGGGGGATACAATGAGCAGTTCTTC